The clone carrying this T cell receptor beta chain has only a few counts. Its antigen is still unknown. These data originate in a study of CD8 T cells in ankylosing spondylitis. Study-wide findings and caveats: Seemingly characteristic of ankylosing spondylitis blood was a TCR beta motif consisting of several highly homologous variants.

By quantitative 5'-RACE with molecular barcodes, the TCR beta libraries were made. From the 5' RACE reads, TCRdb called clonotypes with MiXCR, one entry per CDR3 protein. The data show some 290,000 distinct CDR3 sequences, around 20% seen once. J was trimmed by 4 bases and V by 6 bases; bases with no gene match: 4. The CDR3 has 15 residues. CDR1 LGHNT and CDR2 FRNRAP come from the germline V gene. This sequence joins TRBV12-5 and TRBJ2-2; 11 positions match TRBD2. Sequenced material: blood, either unsorted or a sorted T cell fraction (not recorded which). The TCR sequence derives from a male donor with ankylosing spondylitis or in good health (not recorded which). CDR3 in amino acids: CASGDSGRATGELFF. The CDR3 coding sequence is TGTGCTAGTGGCGATAGCGGGAGGGCCACCGGGGAGCTGTTTTTT.